The text below deals with one T cell receptor beta chain. TCRB transcripts that were expressed got sequenced, as all of the isolated RNA had been reverse transcribed. Naive, central memory and regulatory T cell samples produced a mean of approximately 3.5 million reads. The data were produced by immunoSEQ multiplex PCR, yet TCRdb's version contains in-frame clones alone and is incomplete. The data show about 220,000 clones, with approximately 11% seen just once and over 1% held by the top ten. These data are taken from a study of beta chain features in type 1 diabetes. At the level of the study: Across every sample, approximately 110,000,000 sorted cells were examined in total.

CDR3 length equals 13 residues. With 5 bases clipped from V and 3 bases from J, the junction kept 3 bases outside the gene matches. The germline V gene has CDR1 GTSNPN and CDR2 SVGIG (reference sequence). The source of this sequence is a young man in good health. The chain combines TRBV30 with TRBJ1-4; 7 positions match TRBD1. The material sequenced was central memory CD4+ T cells from blood. This CDR3 is CAWLTGANEKLFF. CDR3 bases: TGTGCCTGGCTAACAGGGGCTAATGAAAAACTGTTTTTT. Looking up the rest from reference TRBV30 and TRBJ1-4 gives the full variable domain: SQTIHQWPATLVQPVGSPLSLECTVEGTSNPNLYWYRQAAGRGLQLLFYSVGIGQISSEVPQNLSASRPQDRQFILSSKKLLLSDSGFYLCAWLTGANEKLFFGSGTQLSVL.